The TCR beta chain under discussion was sequenced for a study of T cells in Graves' hyperthyroidism and ophthalmopathy. Across the whole study: Sampling of peripheral blood happened at initial diagnosis, prior to any treatment.

Amplification of TCR beta CDR3 regions was performed using RNA transcripts as template. Using the HTBI primer set, a first-round RT-PCR was run on the TCR CDR3. In TCRdb, the multiplex PCR reads were re-called with MiXCR into one record per CDR3 protein. This table holds about 640,000 distinct CDR3 sequences, more than 12% found once. Patients were excluded because of uncontrolled infection, other autoimmune disease, pregnancy or lactation. Trimming stripped 6 bases from V and 0 bases from J, with 15 bases between. Germline V gene lookup returns CDR1 MDHEN and CDR2 SYDVKM. The CDR3 covers 16 residues. Study observations and caveats: Clonotypes that were expanded in thyroid above 0.001 mostly appeared in blood too.

The sample holds a few counts of this clonotype. Its specificity is not known. The clonotype was recovered from a woman aged 50 to 60 with Graves' ophthalmopathy. The source material was blood. The chain links TRBV28 to TRBJ1-5; tentatively, D is TRBD1 (6 bases). CDR3 bases: TGTGCCAGCAGATCATGGGGGGACACTAGCAATCAGCCCCAGCATTTT. This codes for CASRSWGDTSNQPQHF.